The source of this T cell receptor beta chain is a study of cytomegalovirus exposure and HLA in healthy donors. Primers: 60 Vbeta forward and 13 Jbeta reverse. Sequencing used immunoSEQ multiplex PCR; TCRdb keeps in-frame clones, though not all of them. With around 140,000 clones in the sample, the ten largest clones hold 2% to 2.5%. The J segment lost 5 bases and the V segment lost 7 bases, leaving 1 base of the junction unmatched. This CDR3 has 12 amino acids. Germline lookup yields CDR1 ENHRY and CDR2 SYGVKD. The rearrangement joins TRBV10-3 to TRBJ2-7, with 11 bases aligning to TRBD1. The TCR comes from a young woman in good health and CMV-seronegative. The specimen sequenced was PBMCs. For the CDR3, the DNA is TGTGCCATCACGGGACAGGGGGACGAGCAGTACTTC. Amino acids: CAITGQGDEQYF.